This passage covers 18 T cell receptor beta chains from one sample sequenced in a study of control samples from healthy donors and cancer patients. Some clones are missing from TCRdb's copy, which holds only in-frame ones; the method was immunoSEQ multiplex PCR. In the table there are about 100,000 clones, more than 85% of which are singletons. Material: blood. The receptors derive from a woman between 50 and 59 years old in good health.

This clone was seen a few times. The same CDR3 is also encoded by other DNA sequences in this sample. V and J are TRBV28 and TRBJ1-2, with TRBD1 matching over 9 bases. This CDR3 is built from 14 residues. Looked up from germline, CDR1 is MDHEN and CDR2 is SYDVKM. V dropped 2 bases and J dropped 2; count of bases not matched to a gene: 0. The CDR3 region is CASSLGQGNYGYTF. DNA of the CDR3: TGTGCCAGCAGTTTAGGACAGGGGAACTATGGCTACACCTTC.

The rearrangement uses TRBV5-4 and TRBJ1-1; D unclear. V was shortened by 4 bases and J by 6 bases, with 22 bases between the two germline ends. CDR3 length: 16 amino acids. Germline lookup yields CDR1 SGHNT and CDR2 YYREEE (reference sequence). The CDR3 nucleotides read TGTGCCAGCAGCCCAACCCGTGGGTCTGATTATTCTGAAGCTTTCTTT. Translating gives CASSPTRGSDYSEAFF.

The genes are TRBV19 and TRBJ2-2, with 12 bases lining up with TRBD2. Per the germline V gene, CDR1 is LNHDA and CDR2 is SQIVND (reference sequence). The V segment lost 5 bases and the J segment 7 bases; nucleotides outside the gene matches: 5. This CDR3 has 15 amino acids. CDR3 nucleotides: TGTGCCAGTAGTCGACTAGCGGGAGTAATCGGGGAGCTGTTTTTT. It is translated as CASSRLAGVIGELFF.

This rearrangement joins TRBV7-9 to TRBJ2-1; no definite D call. Germline loops: CDR1 SEHNR, CDR2 FQNEAQ (reference sequence). The V end lost 3 bases, the J end lost 14 bases, and 14 bases lay between the germline ends. This CDR3 is built from 12 residues. The DNA for the CDR3 is TGTGCCAGCAGCTTGAGAGCTGGAGAGGAGTTCTTC. Encoded protein: CASSLRAGEEFF.

The CDR3 protein is CASSETPWNSPLHF. The CDR3 DNA reads TGTGCCAGCAGCGAAACCCCATGGAATTCACCCCTCCACTTT. This sequence joins TRBV9 and TRBJ1-6; D gene uncertain. V was clipped by 3 bases and J by 7 bases, with 11 bases between them. Germline lookup yields CDR1 SGDLS and CDR2 YYNGEE. The CDR3 has 14 residues. The full variable domain, completed using reference TRBV9 and TRBJ1-6, is DSGVTQTPKHLITATGQRVTLRCSPRSGDLSVYWYQQSLDQGLQFLIQYYNGEERAKGNILERFSAQQFPDLHSELNLSSLELGDSALYFCASSETPWNSPLHFGNGTRLTVT.

The rearrangement uses TRBV18 and TRBJ2-2, with D perhaps matching TRBD1 (6 bases). V lost 5 bases and J 3 bases, leaving 16 bases between the germline ends. The CDR3 consists of 16 residues. The V gene's germline CDR1 is KGHSH and CDR2 LQKENI. The CDR3 DNA reads as TGTGCCAGCTCAGATCCCGCAGGGGCGGACACCGGGGAGCTGTTTTTT. Residues: CASSDPAGADTGELFF.

The chain links TRBV21-1 to TRBJ2-7; the table's TRBD1 call for D was not verified on the DNA. TRBV21-1 is given as a pseudogene. The CDR3 extends over 15 amino acids. CDR3 amino acids: CASSKSRDRAYEQYF. In nucleotides, the CDR3 is TGTGCCAGCAGCAAATCTCGGGACAGGGCTTACGAGCAGTACTTC.

The rearrangement joins TRBV25-1 to TRBJ1-4; D gene ambiguous. V shed 7 bases and J shed 5 bases, with 5 bases lying between them. The CDR3 contains 11 residues. Germline lookup yields CDR1 MGHDK and CDR2 SYGVNS. The CDR3 here is CASTQNEKLFF. The CDR3 bases are TGTGCCAGCACCCAAAATGAAAAACTGTTTTTT.

V and J are TRBV6-6 and TRBJ2-3; 15 bases line up with TRBD2. The CDR3 spans 18 residues. J lost 3 bases, V lost 5 bases, and 9 bases had no gene match. Germline loops: CDR1 MNHNY, CDR2 SVGAGI (reference sequence). CDR3 bases: TGTGCCAGCAGTCCGGGACTAGCGGGGGGCTCTGGGACAGATACGCAGTATTTT. Translation gives CASSPGLAGGSGTDTQYF.

The J gene is TRBJ1-2, the V gene TRBV30, with 7 bases lining up with TRBD1. The CDR3 covers 12 residues. CDR1 GTSNPN and CDR2 SVGIG come from the germline V gene (reference sequence). Trimming took 7 bases from V and 4 from J; bases not matched to a gene: 6. The CDR3: CAFIQGLYGYTF. The CDR3 nucleotides are TGTGCCTTTATACAGGGGCTCTATGGCTACACCTTC.

The chain uses TRBV7-3 and TRBJ2-3; D gene uncertain. The CDR3 covers 14 residues. The germline V and J ends were trimmed by 3 bases and 4 bases, with 11 bases remaining between them. Germline V gene sequence: CDR1 SGHTA, CDR2 FQGTGA. CDR3 protein: CASSFLGSADTQYF. The CDR3 nucleotides are TGTGCCAGCAGCTTCCTGGGGTCTGCAGATACGCAGTATTTT.

The chain joins TRBV18 to TRBJ2-3; tentatively, D is TRBD1 or TRBD2 (5 bases each). Germline CDR1 KGHSH, CDR2 LQKENI. The CDR3 is made up of 16 amino acids. V was cut by 6 bases and J by 0 bases, with 16 bases left in between. Here the CDR3 DNA reads TGTGCCAGCTCCCGCACTACGGGACGAAGCACAGATACGCAGTATTTT. This gives the protein CASSRTTGRSTDTQYF.

This chain connects TRBV24-1 to TRBJ1-5; no clear D gene. This CDR3 region has 16 residues. V dropped 4 bases and J dropped 2 bases, with 14 bases sitting between them. Germline V lookup: CDR1 KGHDR, CDR2 SFDVKD. Written as DNA, the CDR3 is TGTGCCACCAGTGACCGACTAGGAGATGGCAATCAGCCCCAGCATTTT. Translated, it gives CATSDRLGDGNQPQHF.

The chain has TRBV7-2 and TRBJ2-2, with no clear D. The V gene's germline CDR1 is SGHTA and CDR2 FQGNSA. CDR3 length: 13 residues. The V end was cut by 6 bases, the J end by 1 base, with 6 bases between. The DNA for the CDR3 is TGTGCCAGCAGTTCACGGAACACCGGGGAGCTGTTTTTT. It codes for CASSSRNTGELFF.

V is TRBV19 and J is TRBJ1-6; 10 nucleotides align to TRBD1. The CDR3 consists of 14 residues. Germline V gene data show CDR1 as LNHDA and CDR2 as SQIVND (reference sequence). With V trimmed by 5 bases and J by 9 bases, 4 bases remained unmatched. The chain's CDR3 is CASSGTGARSPLHF. In DNA, the CDR3 is TGTGCCAGTAGTGGGACAGGGGCGCGTTCACCCCTCCACTTT.

This chain uses TRBV2 with TRBJ2-7, with D tentatively TRBD1 (5 bases). The length of the CDR3 is 14 residues. Trimming stripped 2 bases from V and 2 bases from J, with 10 bases between. Germline CDR1 and CDR2: SNHLY and FYNNEI. The DNA of the CDR3 is TGTGCCAGCAGTGAAAGGACAAATACCTACGAGCAGTACGTC. Translation gives CASSERTNTYEQYV.

As DNA, the CDR3 is TGTGCCAGCTCACCGGGACAGGGAAGCTCTGGGGCCAACGTCCTGACTTTC. It codes for CASSPGQGSSGANVLTF. This sequence joins TRBV18 and TRBJ2-6, with 9 nucleotides matching TRBD1. CDR3 size: 17 residues. The trim removed 3 bases at V and 0 bases at J, leaving 3 bases unmatched. Looked up from germline, CDR1 is KGHSH and CDR2 is LQKENI.

The chain is built from TRBV6-2 or TRBV6-3 and TRBJ1-1; D gene ambiguous. Germline assignment: CDR1 MNHEY and CDR2 SVGEGT. Trimming shortened V by 1 base and J by 2 bases, and 8 bases separated the two germline ends. This CDR3 has 14 residues. CDR3 coding DNA: TGTGCCAGCAGTTACTTGGGGTTAAACACTGAAGCTTTCTTT. Its protein is CASSYLGLNTEAFF.